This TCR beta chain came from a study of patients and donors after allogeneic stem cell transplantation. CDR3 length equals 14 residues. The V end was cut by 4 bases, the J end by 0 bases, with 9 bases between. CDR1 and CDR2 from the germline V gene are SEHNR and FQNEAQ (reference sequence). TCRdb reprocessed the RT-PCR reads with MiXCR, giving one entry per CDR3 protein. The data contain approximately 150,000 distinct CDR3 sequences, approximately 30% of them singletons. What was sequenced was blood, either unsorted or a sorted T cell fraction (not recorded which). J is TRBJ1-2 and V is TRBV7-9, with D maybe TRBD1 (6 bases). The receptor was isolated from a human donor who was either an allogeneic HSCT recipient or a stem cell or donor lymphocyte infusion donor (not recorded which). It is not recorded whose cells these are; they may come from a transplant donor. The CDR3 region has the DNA TGTGCCAGCAGCTGGGACACCCCTAACTATGGCTACACCTTC. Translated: CASSWDTPNYGYTF.